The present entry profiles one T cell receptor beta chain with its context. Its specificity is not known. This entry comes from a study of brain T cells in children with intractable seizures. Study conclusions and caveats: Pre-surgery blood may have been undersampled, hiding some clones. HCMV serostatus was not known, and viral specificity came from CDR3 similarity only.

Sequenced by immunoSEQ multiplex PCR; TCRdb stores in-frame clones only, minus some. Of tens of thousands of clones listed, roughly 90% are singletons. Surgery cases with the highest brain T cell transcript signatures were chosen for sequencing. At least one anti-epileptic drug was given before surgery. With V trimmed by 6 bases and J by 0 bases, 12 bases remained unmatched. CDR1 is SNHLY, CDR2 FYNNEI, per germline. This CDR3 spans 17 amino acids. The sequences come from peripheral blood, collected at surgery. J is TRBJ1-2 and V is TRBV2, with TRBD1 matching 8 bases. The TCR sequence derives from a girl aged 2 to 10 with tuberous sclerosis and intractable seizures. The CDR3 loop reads CASRGQGFTGPNYGYTF. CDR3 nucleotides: TGTGCCAGCAGAGGACAGGGCTTTACGGGCCCTAACTATGGCTACACCTTC. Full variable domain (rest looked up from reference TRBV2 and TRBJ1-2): EPEVTQTPSHQVTQMGQEVILRCVPISNHLYFYWYRQILGQKVEFLVSFYNNEISEKSEIFDDQFSVERPDGSNFTLKIRSTKLEDSAMYFCASRGQGFTGPNYGYTFGSGTRLTVV.